Each of the 19 T cell receptor beta chains below was sequenced from the same sample in a study of cytomegalovirus exposure and HLA in healthy donors. The PCR had 60 Vbeta and 13 Jbeta primers. Some clones are missing from TCRdb's copy, which holds only in-frame ones; the method was immunoSEQ multiplex PCR. Of some 150,000 clones listed, approximately 85% are singletons. Sequencing was performed on PBMCs. These receptor sequences come from a man in his fifties or sixties in good health and CMV-seropositive.

V and J are TRBV5-1 and TRBJ2-1; TRBD1 agrees at 9 bases. V was clipped by 4 bases and J by 10 bases; unmatched bases: 9. Per germline, CDR1 SGHRS and CDR2 YFSETQ. This CDR3 comprises 14 residues. In DNA, the CDR3 is TGCGCCAGCAGCACCCAACAGGGGGCCGACGAGCAGTTCTTC. Protein product: CASSTQQGADEQFF.

This clone has a handful of counts. This sequence joins TRBV19 and TRBJ2-7, with 7 positions matching TRBD2. Germline lookup yields CDR1 LNHDA and CDR2 SQIVND (reference sequence). This CDR3 has 14 amino acids. V shed 8 bases, J shed 3 bases, and the junction held 10 bases outside the gene matches. This CDR3 reads CASGGGPPLYEQYF. DNA for the CDR3: TGTGCCAGTGGGGGGGGTCCTCCTCTCTACGAGCAGTACTTC.

This clone was seen a single time. The J gene is TRBJ1-1, the V gene TRBV9; 12 nucleotides line up with TRBD1. This CDR3 contains 18 residues. CDR1 SGDLS and CDR2 YYNGEE come from the germline V gene. J was trimmed by 7 bases and V by 4 bases; bases with no gene match: 17. CDR3 DNA: TGTGCCAGCAGCTCCGGGACAGGGGGCTATCAGAGAGCCAGTGAAGCTTTCTTT. Protein product: CASSSGTGGYQRASEAFF.

This chain connects TRBV2 to TRBJ2-7, with D perhaps matching TRBD2 (5 bases). The CDR3 is 15 residues long. Trimming took off 5 bases at V and 1 base at J, with 15 bases between the two ends. Per the germline V gene, CDR1 is SNHLY and CDR2 is FYNNEI. CDR3 coding DNA: TGTGCCAGCAGTAGGACTTTCCTTCTGTCCTACGAGCAGTACTTC. It codes for CASSRTFLLSYEQYF. The full variable domain, with the rest looked up from reference TRBV2 and TRBJ2-7, is EPEVTQTPSHQVTQMGQEVILRCVPISNHLYFYWYRQILGQKVEFLVSFYNNEISEKSEIFDDQFSVERPDGSNFTLKIRSTKLEDSAMYFCASSRTFLLSYEQYFGPGTRLTVT.

Only a few counts were recorded for this clone. The chain combines TRBV4-1 with TRBJ2-1; 9 bases line up with TRBD2. The junction had 2 bases not matched to a gene; V was cut back by 5 bases and J by 0 bases. The CDR3 is 15 residues long. Germline values: CDR1 MGHRA, CDR2 YSYEKL. The CDR3 is CASSETSGSYNEQFF. The CDR3 DNA follows: TGCGCCAGCAGCGAGACTAGCGGCTCCTACAATGAGCAGTTCTTC.

The table lists this clone with a few counts. The junction and the germline gene differ at one end; a read error may be behind it. J is TRBJ2-5 and V is TRBV7-7, with D maybe TRBD1 (6 bases). The CDR3 sequence is 14 residues long. Germline CDR1 reads SSHAT; CDR2 reads FNYEAQ (reference sequence). In DNA form, the CDR3 reads TGTGCTAGCAGCATGACAGACAGGTCGCGGACCCAGTACTTC. It specifies CASSMTDRSRTQYF.

This clone has just one count. The gene calls are TRBV21-1 and TRBJ1-4; TRBD1 is taken as the D call from the table, unchecked against the DNA. TRBV21-1 is assigned pseudogene status. This CDR3 is built from 12 residues. In DNA form, the CDR3 reads TGTGCCAGCAGCAATAGGGACAGGGCCAGTTTTTTT. Amino acids: CASSNRDRASFF.

V and J are TRBV23-1 and TRBJ1-2, with D possibly being TRBD1 (6 bases). TRBV23-1 counts as an open reading frame of uncertain function. The length of the CDR3 is 18 residues. Trimming shortened V by 2 bases and J by 5 bases, and 24 bases separated the two germline ends. Here the CDR3 reads CASSQHRVAQGMFYGYTF. CDR3 sequence (DNA): TGCGCCAGCAGTCAACATAGGGTGGCCCAGGGGATGTTTTATGGCTACACCTTC.

The chain employs TRBV27 and TRBJ2-3; D perhaps matches TRBD2 (5 bases). Germline V gene data show CDR1 as MNHEY and CDR2 as SMNVEV (reference sequence). The CDR3 spans 12 residues. With 6 bases removed from V and 6 bases from J, the gap between germline ends came to 10 bases. The CDR3 loop is CASRRASDTQYF. The CDR3 DNA sequence: TGTGCCAGCAGGCGGGCGTCGGATACGCAGTATTTT.

The chain is built from TRBV4-1 and TRBJ2-4; possible D gene TRBD2, 5 bases. The V gene's germline CDR1 is MGHRA and CDR2 YSYEKL. V lost 4 bases to trimming and J lost 6 bases, with 13 bases between them. CDR3 length: 14 amino acids. The CDR3 DNA sequence: TGCGCCAGCAGCCCCGGCGGGTTAACAAACATTCAGTACTTC. Its protein product is CASSPGGLTNIQYF.

This chain joins TRBV4-2 and TRBJ2-3; 10 nucleotides line up with TRBD2. The ends lost 0 bases at V and 10 bases at J; junction bases unmatched: 16. CDR3 length: 18 residues. The germline V gene has CDR1 LGHNA and CDR2 YNFKEQ. The CDR3 sequence: CASSQDRAGGSVATAQYF. Written as DNA, the CDR3 is TGTGCCAGCAGCCAAGATCGAGCGGGAGGGTCGGTCGCTACCGCGCAGTATTTT.

CDR3 DNA: TGTGCCAGCACCCGGGACAGGGACGACTATGGCTACACCTTC. Translated, it gives CASTRDRDDYGYTF. The genes are TRBV6-5 and TRBJ1-2; TRBD1 matches 9 bases. The CDR3 consists of 14 residues. V gave up 7 bases and J gave up 3 bases; unmatched junction bases: 6. Germline lookup yields CDR1 MNHEY and CDR2 SVGAGI.

The chain combines TRBV30 with TRBJ2-5, with 8 bases aligning to TRBD2. The J segment lost 6 bases and the V segment lost 0 bases, leaving 21 bases of the junction unmatched. The CDR3 extends over 19 amino acids. The V gene's germline CDR1 is GTSNPN and CDR2 SVGIG (reference sequence). This CDR3 is CAWSVLAERSAGFSQTQYF. The DNA of the CDR3 is TGTGCCTGGAGTGTACTAGCGGAGCGTAGCGCTGGGTTTTCCCAGACCCAGTACTTC.

In the case of this clone: At one boundary the junction diverges from the germline segment, which might be a read error. This chain uses TRBV7-7 with TRBJ2-2; possible D gene TRBD2, 6 bases. Germline assignment: CDR1 SSHAT and CDR2 FNYEAQ (reference sequence). The CDR3 loop spans 14 amino acids. CDR3 amino acids: CASSRLANTGELFF. Written as DNA, the CDR3 is TGTGCTAGCAGCCGACTAGCGAACACCGGGGAGCTGTTTTTT.

This clone was picked up one time. V usage is TRBV28 and J usage is TRBJ2-1; D perhaps matches TRBD2 (6 bases). The V gene's germline CDR1 is MDHEN and CDR2 SYDVKM. V lost 4 bases to trimming and J lost 1 base, with 20 bases between them. The CDR3 contains 18 residues. The CDR3: CASSSGEAGRPSYNEQFF. The CDR3 DNA sequence: TGTGCCAGCAGTTCAGGCGAGGCGGGAAGACCGTCCTACAATGAGCAGTTCTTC.

The V gene is TRBV30, the J gene TRBJ2-5; D ambiguous. The DNA end is a closer match to TRBJ2-7, so the J assignment may be wrong. Germline V gives CDR1 GTSNPN, CDR2 SVGIG (reference sequence). This CDR3 is 12 amino acids long. CDR3 amino acids: CAWSVYRYEQYF. As DNA, the CDR3 is TGTGCCTGGAGTGTCTACCGGTACGAGCAGTACTTC.

The chain has TRBV4-2 and TRBJ1-2; D call uncertain. CDR1 is LGHNA, CDR2 YNFKEQ, per germline. The CDR3 runs 13 residues. V was pared by 0 bases and J by 6 bases, with 8 bases between. The CDR3: CASSQDWENGYTF. In nucleotides, the CDR3 is TGTGCCAGCAGCCAAGATTGGGAGAATGGCTACACCTTC.

This sequence joins TRBV5-6 and TRBJ1-4; D is undetermined. V lost 2 bases and J 5 bases, leaving 7 bases between the germline ends. This CDR3 contains 13 residues. The germline V gene has CDR1 SGHDT and CDR2 YYEEEE. The CDR3 region has the DNA TGTGCCAGCAGCTTACAAATGAATGAAAAACTGTTTTTT. It translates to CASSLQMNEKLFF.

The genes are TRBV5-8 and TRBJ1-2, with 7 nucleotides matching TRBD1. Germline V lookup: CDR1 SGHTS, CDR2 YDEGEE. This CDR3 comprises 14 residues. Trimming at V came to 4 bases and at J to 6 bases, leaving 9 bases not matched to a gene. The CDR3 loop reads CASSRRTGWNGYTF. The DNA of the CDR3 is TGTGCCAGCAGCCGTAGGACAGGCTGGAATGGCTACACCTTC. Based on the CDR3 plus reference TRBV5-8 and TRBJ1-2, the full variable domain is EAGVTQSPTHLIKTRGQQATLRCSPISGHTSVYWYQQALGLGLQFLLWYDEGEERNRGNFPPRFSGRQFPNYSSELNVNALELEDSALYLCASSRRTGWNGYTFGSGTRLTVV.